These 26 T cell receptor beta chains were sequenced from one sample in a study of T cell responses to AZD1222 COVID-19 vaccine (dated by TCRdb to 2020 to 2023). The protocol used for the library was the immunoSEQ multiplex PCR assay. This immuneACCESS table, as held by TCRdb, lists in-frame sequences with V and J called but not all clones. Of the missing ones, under half trace to an unresolved V gene in checked studies; the others have no known cause. For this sample there are about 79,000 clones; about four fifths appear just once. About 1.3% of the sample rests with the top ten. According to the study, the label for this sample's time point signals: about 28 days (+/-7) after the second vaccine dose. Material: peripheral blood, obtained 28 days after the second AZD1222 dose. Receptors originate from an adult who received the AZD1222 COVID-19 vaccine.

V is TRBV28 and J is TRBJ2-1, with D possibly being TRBD2 (6 bases). The ends were cut back, 6 bases at V and 0 bases at J, with 12 bases in the middle. The germline V gene encodes CDR1 MDHEN and CDR2 SYDVKM. CDR3 size: 15 residues. This CDR3 is CASSLVGGSYNEQFF. As DNA, the CDR3 is TGTGCCAGCAGCCTGGTGGGGGGCTCCTACAATGAGCAGTTCTTC.

The V and J genes are TRBV7-9 and TRBJ2-3; 12 bases map to TRBD2. Germline V lookup: CDR1 SEHNR, CDR2 FQNEAQ (reference sequence). This CDR3 contains 17 residues. With 5 bases clipped from V and 7 bases from J, the junction kept 13 bases outside the gene matches. The CDR3 spells CASSRTSLAGGPYTQYF. The DNA for the CDR3 is TGTGCCAGCAGCCGAACTAGCCTAGCGGGAGGGCCATATACGCAGTATTTT.

The V gene is TRBV9, the J gene TRBJ1-4; 8 bases agree with TRBD1. The germline V gene encodes CDR1 SGDLS and CDR2 YYNGEE. This CDR3 is built from 15 residues. V lost 4 bases, J lost 5 bases, and 7 bases stayed unmatched. CDR3 region: CASSITGGRNEKLFF. The CDR3 DNA is TGTGCCAGCAGCATCACAGGGGGAAGGAATGAAAAACTGTTTTTT. Complete variable domain (other parts from reference TRBV9 and TRBJ1-4): DSGVTQTPKHLITATGQRVTLRCSPRSGDLSVYWYQQSLDQGLQFLIQYYNGEERAKGNILERFSAQQFPDLHSELNLSSLELGDSALYFCASSITGGRNEKLFFGSGTQLSVL.

The rearrangement uses TRBV7-9 and TRBJ2-2, with D uncertain. Germline V lookup: CDR1 SEHNR, CDR2 FQNEAQ (reference sequence). Between the trimmed V and J ends, which lost 9 bases and 6 bases, there was a span of 14 bases. This CDR3 region has 13 residues. In nucleotides, the CDR3 is TGTGCCAGTAGACCCCCCGGCCCCGGGGAGCTGTTTTTT. It encodes CASRPPGPGELFF.

The rearrangement links TRBV3-1 (or the pseudogene TRBV3-2) to TRBJ2-7, with D possibly matching TRBD2 (6 bases). This CDR3 region has 15 residues. Trimming pared 2 bases from V and 3 bases from J, leaving 14 bases between. Germline V lookup: CDR1 LGHDT, CDR2 YNNKEL (reference sequence). As DNA, the CDR3 is TGTGCCAGCAGCCAACGGACTACCCCTCGCTACGAGCAGTACTTC. This codes for CASSQRTTPRYEQYF.

V gene TRBV7-9 combines with J gene TRBJ1-4, with a possible D match to TRBD1 (6 bases). This CDR3 is 14 amino acids long. V was shortened by 3 bases and J by 8 bases, with 13 bases between the two germline ends. From germline, CDR1 is SEHNR and CDR2 FQNEAQ (reference sequence). The CDR3 protein is CASSFSGHREKLFF. The CDR3 DNA reads as TGTGCCAGCAGCTTCTCGGGACATCGAGAAAAACTGTTTTTT.

The V gene is TRBV7-3, the J gene TRBJ1-1, with D hard to call. Germline CDR1 reads SGHTA; CDR2 reads FQGTGA. The V end was cut by 5 bases, the J end by 7 bases, with 20 bases between. The CDR3 totals 15 residues. The DNA for the CDR3 is TGTGCCAGCAGCCCGGGCCGGGCTCTGGAAAATGAAGCTTTCTTT. It yields the protein CASSPGRALENEAFF.

The V gene is TRBV29-1, the J gene TRBJ2-7; the D gene could be TRBD1 or TRBD2 (6 bases each). V was clipped by 6 bases and J by 0 bases, with 12 bases between them. This CDR3 contains 13 residues. Germline V gene data show CDR1 as SQVTM and CDR2 as ANQGSEA. CDR3 sequence (DNA): TGCAGCGTGGGGGGCGGGGCCTCCTACGAGCAGTACTTC. Translation: CSVGGGASYEQYF.

This clone was found once. The chain couples TRBV27 to TRBJ2-7; 9 nucleotides line up with TRBD1. CDR3 length: 15 amino acids. The J segment lost 5 bases and the V segment lost 8 bases, leaving 13 bases of the junction unmatched. Germline CDR1 reads MNHEY; CDR2 reads SMNVEV (reference sequence). The CDR3 reads CASSTPGQGSDEQYF. CDR3 bases: TGTGCCAGCTCTACCCCTGGACAGGGGAGCGACGAGCAGTACTTC.

This chain links TRBV7-2 with TRBJ2-7, with D possibly called TRBD1 or TRBD2 (5 bases each). The CDR3 loop spans 16 amino acids. Germline assignment: CDR1 SGHTA and CDR2 FQGNSA. V lost 2 bases, J lost 0 bases, and 14 bases lay in between. The CDR3 nucleotides read TGTGCCAGCAGCTTAAGCGGTTCAGGGAACTCCTACGAGCAGTACTTC. This encodes CASSLSGSGNSYEQYF.

The chain employs TRBV7-2 and TRBJ2-5; TRBD2 matches at 8 bases. The CDR3 covers 16 residues. V gave up 3 bases and J gave up 2 bases; unmatched junction bases: 8. Germline lookup yields CDR1 SGHTA and CDR2 FQGNSA. CDR3 nucleotide sequence: TGTGCCAGCAGCTTGGTTAGCGGGATGGGGCAAGAGACCCAGTACTTC. It yields the protein CASSLVSGMGQETQYF.

This clone came up once. The chain employs TRBV9 and TRBJ2-2; unclear D gene. CDR3 size: 16 residues. Germline CDR1 is SGDLS and CDR2 is YYNGEE. Trimming left V 2 bases short and J 0 bases short, with 11 bases between. DNA for the CDR3: TGTGCCAGCAGCGTCAGGCAAAACGCGAACACCGGGGAGCTGTTTTTT. It codes for CASSVRQNANTGELFF.

V and J are TRBV2 and TRBJ1-2, with 7 bases fitting TRBD1. The ends lost 6 bases at V and 8 bases at J; junction bases unmatched: 15. CDR1 is SNHLY, CDR2 FYNNEI, per germline. CDR3 length: 15 residues. The CDR3 DNA is TGTGCCAGCAGGCCCCGACAGGGTGCCGCCGGAGGCTACACCTTC. Amino acids: CASRPRQGAAGGYTF.

The chain uses TRBV2 and TRBJ1-2; 9 bases agree with TRBD1. Per germline, CDR1 SNHLY and CDR2 FYNNEI. The V segment lost 6 bases and the J segment 8 bases; nucleotides outside the gene matches: 7. The CDR3 covers 13 residues. For the CDR3, the DNA is TGTGCCAGCAGGATACAGGGGGCGGAGGGCTACACCTTC. As protein: CASRIQGAEGYTF.

The chain combines TRBV19 with TRBJ1-1; D unresolved. V shed 1 base and J shed 0 bases, with 9 bases lying between them. CDR1 is LNHDA and CDR2 is SQIVND in the germline V gene (reference sequence). There are 15 residues in the CDR3. CDR3 coding DNA: TGTGCCAGTAGTATAGGGGAGTTCTTGAACACTGAAGCTTTCTTT. Protein: CASSIGEFLNTEAFF.

This chain joins TRBV4-3 and TRBJ2-1; no reliable D call. V was clipped by 1 base and J by 7 bases, with 14 bases between them. CDR1 is LGHNA and CDR2 is YSLEER in the germline V gene. This CDR3 contains 15 residues. CDR3 bases: TGCGCCAGCAGCCAAGGCGTCCCCCCGAGTAATGAGCAGTTCTTC. Protein sequence: CASSQGVPPSNEQFF.

V and J are TRBV7-3 and TRBJ2-5, with D perhaps matching TRBD2 (6 bases). The CDR3 runs 14 residues. CDR1 SGHTA and CDR2 FQGTGA come from the germline V gene. Trimming took off 2 bases at V and 5 bases at J, with 12 bases between the two ends. The CDR3 coding sequence is TGTGCCAGCAGCTTATGGGCGGGGCTTGAGACCCAGTACTTC. This codes for CASSLWAGLETQYF.

By proportion, this clone is medium-sized. The genes are TRBV7-9 and TRBJ2-7; TRBD2 aligns across 13 bases. The V and J ends lost 3 bases and 2 bases, in that order; junction bases with no gene match: 1. CDR3 length: 15 residues. Germline V lookup: CDR1 SEHNR, CDR2 FQNEAQ (reference sequence). CDR3 nucleotide sequence: TGTGCCAGCAGCTTGGGACTAGCGGGAACCTACGAGCAGTACTTC. It encodes CASSLGLAGTYEQYF.

J is TRBJ1-2 and V is TRBV5-1; 7 bases agree with TRBD1. The CDR3 is made up of 14 amino acids. J gave up 5 bases and V 0 bases, and 4 bases lay outside the gene matches. Germline CDR1 reads SGHRS; CDR2 reads YFSETQ. DNA for the CDR3: TGCGCCAGCAGCTTGGCACCAGGGGGTTATGGCTACACCTTC. Translation gives CASSLAPGGYGYTF.

The gene calls are TRBV28 and TRBJ2-7, with no clear D. Germline V gene sequence: CDR1 MDHEN, CDR2 SYDVKM. V was pared by 2 bases and J by 3 bases, with 11 bases between. CDR3 length: 14 amino acids. The CDR3 bases are TGTGCCAGCAGTTTAACGGCCCTGGGCTACGAGCAGTACTTC. It is translated as CASSLTALGYEQYF. The whole variable domain, remainder taken from reference TRBV28 and TRBJ2-7, is DVKVTQSSRYLVKRTGEKVFLECVQDMDHENMFWYRQDPGLGLRLIYFSYDVKMKEKGDIPEGYSVSREKKERFSLILESASTNQTSMYLCASSLTALGYEQYFGPGTRLTVT.

The chain joins TRBV28 to TRBJ2-5; 7 bases are shared with TRBD2. Germline CDR1 MDHEN, CDR2 SYDVKM. V lost 3 bases to trimming and J lost 5 bases; unmatched junction nucleotides: 6. The CDR3 runs 14 residues. Here the CDR3 DNA reads TGTGCCAGCAGTTTTATAGGGGAGGGGGAGACCCAGTACTTC. Translated: CASSFIGEGETQYF.

V and J are TRBV29-1 and TRBJ1-2, with D perhaps TRBD1 (5 bases). V gave up 4 bases and J gave up 12 bases, with 15 bases separating them. Germline V lookup: CDR1 SQVTM, CDR2 ANQGSEA. The CDR3 totals 11 residues. The CDR3 region has the DNA TGCAGCGTTGCCTCCGGTTGGGGGGACACCTTC. This sequence encodes CSVASGWGDTF.

The V gene is TRBV11-2, the J gene TRBJ2-7; TRBD2 agrees at 7 bases. CDR3 length equals 16 residues. Per the germline V gene, CDR1 is SGHAT and CDR2 is FQNNGV. The trim removed 0 bases at V and 1 base at J, leaving 6 bases unmatched. This chain's CDR3 is CASSLDGLAVSYEQYF. The CDR3 DNA reads TGTGCCAGCAGCTTAGATGGCCTAGCGGTGTCCTACGAGCAGTACTTC.

Details on this clone: One junction end does not reproduce the germline sequence, and a read error may be involved. This sequence joins TRBV24-1 and TRBJ2-3; possibly TRBD2 for D (5 bases). CDR3 size: 12 residues. CDR1 is KGHDR and CDR2 is SFDVKD in the germline V gene. CDR3 region: CATSDFAGTTHF. CDR3 DNA: TGTGCCACCAGTGATTTCGCGGGCACCACACATTTT.

V and J are TRBV6-2 or TRBV6-3 and TRBJ2-3; no definite D call. CDR1 is MNHEY, CDR2 SVGEGT, per germline. CDR3 size: 14 residues. Trimming took 3 bases from V and 5 from J, leaving 12 bases between them. The CDR3 is CASSYKPQRDTQYF. For the CDR3, the DNA is TGTGCCAGCAGTTATAAGCCCCAACGAGATACGCAGTATTTT.

The chain has TRBV30 and TRBJ1-3; D gene ambiguous. V was cut by 4 bases and J by 1 base, with 5 bases left in between. The CDR3 is 12 residues long. Germline V gene data show CDR1 as GTSNPN and CDR2 as SVGIG (reference sequence). CDR3 DNA sequence: TGTGCCTGGAAGCGGTCTGGAAACACCATATATTTT. Translation gives CAWKRSGNTIYF.